The clone carrying this TCR beta chain was counted a few times. Its antigen is unidentified. This entry is derived from a study of T-cell memory formation after mild COVID-19. Background on the study: Among the donors, TCR clusters were largely specific to each donor. Overall study results and limits: Clones from the second wave (peaking day 37) had unconfirmed SARS-CoV-2 specificity. Contracting clones from day 15 to 85 showed balanced CD4/CD8; later expanders favored CD4+.

Researchers used 5'RACE with constant-segment primers to make TCR alpha and TCR beta cDNA libraries that carry sample barcodes and UMIs. A single record per CDR3 protein comes from TCRdb applying MiXCR to the 5' RACE reads. Of around 300,000 distinct CDR3 sequences listed, 15% to 20% are singletons. The receptor's source is a man aged 18-30 years who had mild COVID-19 (a few samples of this study predate the infection). Cell type and time point are not known. Sequencing was performed on PBMCs or a T cell subset sorted from them (not recorded which).

For the CDR3, the DNA is TGTGCCATCAGTGAGTCGTTGTCAGTCTATGGCTACACCTTC. Protein product: CAISESLSVYGYTF. This chain connects TRBV10-3 to TRBJ1-2; D remains ambiguous. The CDR3 has 14 amino acids. V shed 0 bases and J shed 4 bases, with 9 bases lying between them. Germline V CDR1 and CDR2: ENHRY, SYGVKD.